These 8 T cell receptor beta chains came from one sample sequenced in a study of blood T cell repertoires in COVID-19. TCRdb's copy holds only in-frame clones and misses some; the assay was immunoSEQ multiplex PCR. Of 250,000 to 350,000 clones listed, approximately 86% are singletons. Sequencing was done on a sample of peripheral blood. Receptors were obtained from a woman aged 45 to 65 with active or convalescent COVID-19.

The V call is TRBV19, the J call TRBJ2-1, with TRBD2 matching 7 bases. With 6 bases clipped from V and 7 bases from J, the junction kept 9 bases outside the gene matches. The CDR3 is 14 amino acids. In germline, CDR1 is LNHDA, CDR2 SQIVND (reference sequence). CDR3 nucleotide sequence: TGTGCCAGTAGCCCGGGACTACCCAGGAATGAGCAGTTCTTC. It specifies CASSPGLPRNEQFF.

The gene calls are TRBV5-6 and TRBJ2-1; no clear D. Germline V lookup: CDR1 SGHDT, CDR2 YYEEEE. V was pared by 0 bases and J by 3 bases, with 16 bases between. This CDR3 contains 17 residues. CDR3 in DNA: TGTGCCAGCAGCTTGGTTGTGGGCGATCCCGGCTACAATGAGCAGTTCTTC. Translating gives CASSLVVGDPGYNEQFF.

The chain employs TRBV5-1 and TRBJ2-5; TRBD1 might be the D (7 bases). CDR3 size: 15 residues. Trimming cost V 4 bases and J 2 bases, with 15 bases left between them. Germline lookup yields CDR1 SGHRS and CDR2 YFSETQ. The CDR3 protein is CASSIQGGFQETQYF. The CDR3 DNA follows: TGCGCCAGCAGCATCCAGGGGGGATTTCAAGAGACCCAGTACTTC.

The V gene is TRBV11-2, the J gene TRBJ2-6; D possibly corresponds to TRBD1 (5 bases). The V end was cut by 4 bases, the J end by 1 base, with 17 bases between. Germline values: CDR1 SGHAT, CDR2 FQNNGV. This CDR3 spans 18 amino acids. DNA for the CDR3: TGTGCCAGCAGCTCCCCGGGTAGGACACGGTCTGGGGCCAACGTCCTGACTTTC. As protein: CASSSPGRTRSGANVLTF.

For the CDR3, the DNA is TGCGCCAGCAGGCGAGAACGCCGCTACACCTTC. Protein: CASRRERRYTF. This chain uses TRBV10-2 with TRBJ1-2; D remains unclear. The CDR3 loop spans 11 amino acids. The V end was cut by 6 bases, the J end by 9 bases, with 11 bases between. Per germline, CDR1 WSHSY and CDR2 SAAADI.

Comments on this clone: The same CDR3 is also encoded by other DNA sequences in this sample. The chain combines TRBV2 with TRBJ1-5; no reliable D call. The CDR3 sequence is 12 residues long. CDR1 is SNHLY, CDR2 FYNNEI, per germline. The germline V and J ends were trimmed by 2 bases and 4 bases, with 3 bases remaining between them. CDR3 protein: CASSEQNQPQHF. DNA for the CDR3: TGTGCCAGCAGTGAACAGAATCAGCCCCAGCATTTT. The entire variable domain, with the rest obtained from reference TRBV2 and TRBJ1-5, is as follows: EPEVTQTPSHQVTQMGQEVILRCVPISNHLYFYWYRQILGQKVEFLVSFYNNEISEKSEIFDDQFSVERPDGSNFTLKIRSTKLEDSAMYFCASSEQNQPQHFGDGTRLSIL.

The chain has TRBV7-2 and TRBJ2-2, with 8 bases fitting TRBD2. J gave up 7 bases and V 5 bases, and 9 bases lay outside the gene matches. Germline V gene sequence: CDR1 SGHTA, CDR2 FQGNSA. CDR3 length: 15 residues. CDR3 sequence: CASSQAGGSDGELFF. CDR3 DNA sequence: TGTGCCAGCAGCCAGGCGGGGGGCAGTGACGGGGAGCTGTTTTTT.

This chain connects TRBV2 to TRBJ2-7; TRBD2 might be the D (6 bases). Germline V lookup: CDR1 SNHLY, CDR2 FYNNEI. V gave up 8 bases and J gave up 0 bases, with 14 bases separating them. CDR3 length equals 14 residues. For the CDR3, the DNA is TGTGCCAGCCTCAAGGGAGGTACCTCCTACGAGCAGTACTTC. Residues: CASLKGGTSYEQYF.